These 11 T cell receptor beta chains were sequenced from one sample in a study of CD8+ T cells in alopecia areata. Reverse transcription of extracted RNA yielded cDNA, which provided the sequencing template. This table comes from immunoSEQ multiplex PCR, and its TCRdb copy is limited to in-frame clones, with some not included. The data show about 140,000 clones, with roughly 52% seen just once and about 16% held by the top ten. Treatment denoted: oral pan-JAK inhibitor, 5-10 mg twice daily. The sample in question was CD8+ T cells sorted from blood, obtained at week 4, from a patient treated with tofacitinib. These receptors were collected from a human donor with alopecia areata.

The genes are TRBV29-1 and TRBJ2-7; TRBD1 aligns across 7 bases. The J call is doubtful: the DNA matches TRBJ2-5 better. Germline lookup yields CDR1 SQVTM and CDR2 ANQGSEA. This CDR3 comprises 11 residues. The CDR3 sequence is CSTGQLETQYF. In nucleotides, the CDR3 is TGCAGCACGGGACAGCTGGAGACCCAGTACTTC.

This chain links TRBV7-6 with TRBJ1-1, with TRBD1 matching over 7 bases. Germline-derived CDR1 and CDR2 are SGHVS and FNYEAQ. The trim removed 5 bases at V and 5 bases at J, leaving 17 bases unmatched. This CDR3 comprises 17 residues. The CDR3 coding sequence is TGTGCCAGCAGCCTCCAGGGGGTAAGGGGGAAGTGGACTGAAGCTTTCTTT. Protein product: CASSLQGVRGKWTEAFF. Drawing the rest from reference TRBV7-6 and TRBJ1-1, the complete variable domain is GAGVSQSPRYKVTKRGQDVALRCDPISGHVSLYWYRQALGQGPEFLTYFNYEAQQDKSGLPNDRFSAERPEGSISTLTIQRTEQRDSAMYRCASSLQGVRGKWTEAFFGQGTRLTVV.

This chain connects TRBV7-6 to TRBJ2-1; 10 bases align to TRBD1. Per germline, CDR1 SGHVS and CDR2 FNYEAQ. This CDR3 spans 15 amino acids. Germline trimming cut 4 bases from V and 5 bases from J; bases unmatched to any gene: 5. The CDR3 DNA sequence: TGTGCCAGCAGCTCCCGACAGGGGGCGGACAATGAGCAGTTCTTC. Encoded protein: CASSSRQGADNEQFF.

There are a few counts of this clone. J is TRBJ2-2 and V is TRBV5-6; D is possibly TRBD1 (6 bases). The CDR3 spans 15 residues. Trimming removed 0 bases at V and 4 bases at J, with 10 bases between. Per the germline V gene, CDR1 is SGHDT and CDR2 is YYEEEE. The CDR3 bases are TGTGCCAGCAGCTTGGTGCAGGGGACCACCGGGGAGCTGTTTTTT. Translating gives CASSLVQGTTGELFF. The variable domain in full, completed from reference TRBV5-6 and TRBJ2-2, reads DAGVTQSPTHLIKTRGQQVTLRCSPKSGHDTVSWYQQALGQGPQFIFQYYEEEERQRGNFPDRFSGHQFPNYSSELNVNALLLGDSALYLCASSLVQGTTGELFFGEGSRLTVL.

In DNA, the CDR3 is TGTGCCAGCAGCCAAGATATCTGGGACAGGAACACTGAAGCTTTCTTT. This encodes CASSQDIWDRNTEAFF. The chain is built from TRBV14 and TRBJ1-1; 7 bases align to TRBD1. Germline CDR1 and CDR2: SGHDN and FVKESK. The CDR3 length is 16 residues. V was pared by 0 bases and J by 1 base, with 5 bases of the junction left unmatched.

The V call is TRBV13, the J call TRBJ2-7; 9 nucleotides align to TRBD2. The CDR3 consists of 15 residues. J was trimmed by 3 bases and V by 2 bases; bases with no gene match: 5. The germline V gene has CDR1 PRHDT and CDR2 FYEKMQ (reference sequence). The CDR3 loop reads CASSLSGGGDYEQYF. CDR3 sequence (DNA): TGTGCCAGCAGCTTAAGCGGCGGGGGGGACTACGAGCAGTACTTC.

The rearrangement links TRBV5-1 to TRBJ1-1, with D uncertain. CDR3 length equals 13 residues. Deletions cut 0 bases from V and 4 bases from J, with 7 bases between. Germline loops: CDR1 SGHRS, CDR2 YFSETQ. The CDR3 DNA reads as TGCGCCAGCAGCTTGGAACCAGTCACTGAAGCTTTCTTT. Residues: CASSLEPVTEAFF. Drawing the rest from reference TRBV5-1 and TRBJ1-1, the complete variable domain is KAGVTQTPRYLIKTRGQQVTLSCSPISGHRSVSWYQQTPGQGLQFLFEYFSETQRNKGNFPGRFSGRQFSNSRSEMNVSTLELGDSALYLCASSLEPVTEAFFGQGTRLTVV.

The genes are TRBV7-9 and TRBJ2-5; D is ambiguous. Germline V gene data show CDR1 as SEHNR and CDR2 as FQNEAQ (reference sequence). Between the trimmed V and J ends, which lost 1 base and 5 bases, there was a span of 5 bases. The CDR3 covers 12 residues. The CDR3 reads CASSLERETQYF. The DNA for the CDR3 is TGTGCCAGCAGCTTAGAGAGGGAGACCCAGTACTTC.

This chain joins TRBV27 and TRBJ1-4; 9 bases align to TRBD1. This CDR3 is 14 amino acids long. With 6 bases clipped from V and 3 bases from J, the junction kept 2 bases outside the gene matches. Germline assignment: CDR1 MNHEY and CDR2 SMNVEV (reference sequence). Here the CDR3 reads CASRQGAANEKLFF. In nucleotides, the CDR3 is TGTGCCAGCAGACAGGGGGCAGCTAATGAAAAACTGTTTTTT. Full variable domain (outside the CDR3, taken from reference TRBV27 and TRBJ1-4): EAQVTQNPRYLITVTGKKLTVTCSQNMNHEYMSWYRQDPGLGLRQIYYSMNVEVTDKGDVPEGYKVSRKEKRNFPLILESPSPNQTSLYFCASRQGAANEKLFFGSGTQLSVL.

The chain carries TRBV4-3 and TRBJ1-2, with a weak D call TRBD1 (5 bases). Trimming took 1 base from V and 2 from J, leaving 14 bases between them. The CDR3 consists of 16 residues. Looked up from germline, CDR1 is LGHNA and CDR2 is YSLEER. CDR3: CASSQVPTALNYGYTF. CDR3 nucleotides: TGCGCCAGCAGCCAAGTCCCGACAGCTCTGAACTATGGCTACACCTTC.

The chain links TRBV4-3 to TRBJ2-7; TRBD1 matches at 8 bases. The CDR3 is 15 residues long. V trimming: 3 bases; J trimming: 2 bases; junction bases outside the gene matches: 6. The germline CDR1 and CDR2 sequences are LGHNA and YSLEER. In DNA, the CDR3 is TGCGCCAGCAGCCACGGACAGGGACCCACCTACGAGCAGTACTTC. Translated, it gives CASSHGQGPTYEQYF.